This T cell receptor beta chain was found in a study of blood T cells in healthy people across ages. Roughly 10 milliliters of peripheral blood were drawn from each donor into EDTA-treated tubes. This clonotype was counted between two and nine times. Combining a sample-barcoded 5' primer with a J-beta primer mix, a second PCR ran for about 7 to 11 cycles. MiXCR was run by TCRdb on the 5' RACE reads, yielding one entry per CDR3 protein. The data hold 1.5 million to 2 million distinct CDR3 sequences, with about two fifths observed a single time. CDR1 LGHNA and CDR2 YNFKEQ come from the germline V gene. Trimming cost V 4 bases and J 15 bases; bases outside gene matches: 8. This CDR3 region has 14 residues.

This TCR came from a human donor in good health. The specimen sequenced was blood. The rearrangement links TRBV4-2 to TRBJ2-1, with 14 bases fitting TRBD2. Here the CDR3 DNA reads TGTGCCAGCAGCCTAGGACTAGCGGGGGGCTCAGGGTTCTTC. Translation gives CASSLGLAGGSGFF.